Below are 15 T cell receptor beta chains sequenced from a single sample in a study of T cell responses to AZD1222 COVID-19 vaccine. Here immunoSEQ multiplex PCR was the method, and the copy in TCRdb shows in-frame clones only, minus some. Of roughly 80,000 clones in the sample, around 89% were seen once. The sample consisted of peripheral blood, taken on day 0 of MenACWY control vaccination. The receptor source for this set is an adult in good health.

The J gene is TRBJ2-7, the V gene TRBV27, with 8 bases matching TRBD2. The junction had 12 bases not matched to a gene; V was cut back by 8 bases and J by 3 bases. CDR1 and CDR2 from the germline V gene are MNHEY and SMNVEV (reference sequence). The CDR3 has 15 amino acids. For the CDR3, the DNA is TGTGCCAGCTTACGACCGGGACTAGTGCGCTACGAGCAGTACTTC. Its translation: CASLRPGLVRYEQYF.

The chain links TRBV28 to TRBJ2-7, with D possibly matching TRBD2 (5 bases). Germline values: CDR1 MDHEN, CDR2 SYDVKM. Trimming left V 2 bases short and J 13 bases short, with 15 bases between. The CDR3 length is 12 residues. CDR3 coding DNA: TGTGCCAGCAGTTTACTTAAAGGAGGCCCTTACTTC. This encodes CASSLLKGGPYF.

The rearrangement links TRBV6-5 to TRBJ2-2; no clear D. V was shortened by 2 bases and J by 0 bases, with 10 bases between the two germline ends. The germline gives CDR1 MNHEY, CDR2 SVGAGI. The CDR3 consists of 16 residues. The CDR3 region is CASSYQEAANTGELFF. The CDR3 nucleotides are TGTGCCAGCAGTTACCAAGAGGCCGCGAACACCGGGGAGCTGTTTTTT.

The chain couples TRBV4-2 to TRBJ2-2; TRBD2 agrees at 8 bases. This CDR3 region has 17 residues. With 3 bases clipped from V and 4 bases from J, the junction kept 10 bases outside the gene matches. CDR1 LGHNA and CDR2 YNFKEQ come from the germline V gene. The DNA for the CDR3 is TGTGCCAGCAGCCATATTGGGAGCGGGAGCACCACCGGGGAGCTGTTTTTT. Encoded protein: CASSHIGSGSTTGELFF.

V gene TRBV28 combines with J gene TRBJ1-1; D may be TRBD1 (5 bases). The CDR3 consists of 13 residues. Trimming pared 6 bases from V and 4 bases from J, leaving 12 bases between. Germline V gene data show CDR1 as MDHEN and CDR2 as SYDVKM. CDR3 sequence reads: CASSFLGPTEAFF. The CDR3 nucleotides read TGTGCCAGCAGCTTTTTGGGACCCACTGAAGCTTTCTTT.

This chain joins TRBV12-3 or TRBV12-4 and TRBJ1-1; D may be TRBD1 (5 bases). The CDR3 is made up of 13 amino acids. V was shortened by 5 bases and J by 3 bases, with 10 bases between the two germline ends. The CDR3 reads CASSLTGDTEAFF. CDR3 DNA sequence: TGTGCCAGCAGTCTAACAGGAGACACTGAAGCTTTCTTT.

J is TRBJ1-6 and V is TRBV11-2; D is uncertain. Germline CDR1 reads SGHAT; CDR2 reads FQNNGV. The ends were cut back, 2 bases at V and 7 bases at J, with 9 bases in the middle. The CDR3 runs to 14 residues. CDR3 DNA sequence: TGTGCCAGCAGCTTACTAGGCAGCAATTCACCCCTCCACTTT. It translates to CASSLLGSNSPLHF. The variable domain in full, with the rest retrieved from reference TRBV11-2 and TRBJ1-6, is EAGVAQSPRYKIIEKRQSVAFWCNPISGHATLYWYQQILGQGPKLLIQFQNNGVVDDSQLPKDRFSAERLKGVDSTLKIQPAKLEDSAVYLCASSLLGSNSPLHFGNGTRLTVT.

The CDR3 reads CASSSSPGATYGYTF. For the CDR3, the DNA is TGTGCCAGCAGCTCTTCCCCGGGGGCAACCTATGGCTACACCTTC. V is TRBV5-6 and J is TRBJ1-2; weak D call: TRBD1 (6 bases). The CDR3 has 15 amino acids. CDR1 is SGHDT and CDR2 is YYEEEE in the germline V gene. V shed 3 bases and J shed 4 bases, with 16 bases lying between them.

This clone was counted only a few times. The chain is built from TRBV25-1 and TRBJ1-1; D not certain. The length of the CDR3 is 13 residues. V was pared by 4 bases and J by 1 base, with 7 bases between. Germline V gene sequence: CDR1 MGHDK, CDR2 SYGVNS. The CDR3 loop is CASSATENTEAFF. DNA for the CDR3: TGTGCCAGCAGTGCCACAGAGAACACTGAAGCTTTCTTT.

This clone was observed a handful of times. V gene TRBV29-1 combines with J gene TRBJ2-2, with unresolved D. The V gene's germline CDR1 is SQVTM and CDR2 ANQGSEA. The CDR3 has 11 residues. V dropped 3 bases and J dropped 6 bases, with 5 bases sitting between them. The CDR3 loop is CSVEEAGELFF. The CDR3 coding sequence is TGCAGCGTTGAGGAAGCCGGGGAGCTGTTTTTT.

The gene calls are TRBV6-2 or TRBV6-3 and TRBJ1-2, with D perhaps matching TRBD1 (5 bases). The CDR3 runs 13 residues. Germline V gene data show CDR1 as MNHEY and CDR2 as SVGEGT. Deletions cut 5 bases from V and 6 bases from J, with 13 bases between. The CDR3 region has the DNA TGTGCCAGCAGTGCACGGACAAGGCATGGCTACACCTTC. Its translation: CASSARTRHGYTF.

The chain couples TRBV9 to TRBJ1-3; the D gene is possibly TRBD1 (6 bases). The CDR3 length is 15 residues. Germline V gene data show CDR1 as SGDLS and CDR2 as YYNGEE. V lost 3 bases and J lost 0, with 10 bases in between. CDR3 DNA sequence: TGTGCCAGCAGCGACAGGGAATTCTCTGGAAACACCATATATTTT. Its protein product is CASSDREFSGNTIYF.

The chain has TRBV7-7 and TRBJ2-7, with no clear D. CDR3 length: 13 residues. Germline V gene lookup returns CDR1 SSHAT and CDR2 FNYEAQ (reference sequence). Trimming removed 5 bases at V and 3 bases at J, with 11 bases between. Written as DNA, the CDR3 is TGTGCCAGCAGCGAGTTCGATAACTACGAGCAGTACTTC. It yields the protein CASSEFDNYEQYF.

The gene calls are TRBV28 and TRBJ2-7; no reliable D call. The CDR3 consists of 16 residues. CDR1 is MDHEN and CDR2 is SYDVKM in the germline V gene. Trimming stripped 5 bases from V and 2 bases from J, with 19 bases between. CDR3 sequence: CASSPPAGKQPYEQYF. Here the CDR3 DNA reads TGTGCCAGCAGTCCCCCCGCTGGGAAACAACCCTACGAGCAGTACTTC.

This clone was detected only once. V gene TRBV6-5 combines with J gene TRBJ2-7; 10 bases align to TRBD1. Germline V gene data show CDR1 as MNHEY and CDR2 as SVGAGI. V lost 0 bases to trimming and J lost 4 bases; unmatched junction nucleotides: 3. The CDR3 consists of 15 residues. The CDR3 protein is CASSYSKDRGYEQYF. The CDR3 DNA is TGTGCCAGCAGTTACTCGAAGGACAGGGGGTACGAGCAGTACTTC.